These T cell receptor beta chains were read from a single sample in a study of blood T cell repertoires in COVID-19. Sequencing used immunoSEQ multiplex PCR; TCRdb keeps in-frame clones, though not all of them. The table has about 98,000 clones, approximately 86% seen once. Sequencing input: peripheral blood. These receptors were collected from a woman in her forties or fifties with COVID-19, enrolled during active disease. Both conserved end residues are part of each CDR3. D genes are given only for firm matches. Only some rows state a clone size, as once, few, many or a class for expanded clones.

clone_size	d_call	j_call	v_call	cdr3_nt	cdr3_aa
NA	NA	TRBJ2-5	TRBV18	TGTGCCAGCTCACCAAGCGAGGAGACCCAGTACTTC	CASSPSEETQYF
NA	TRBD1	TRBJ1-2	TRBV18	TGTGCCAGCTCACCCCCGGGACAGGGGAGTATCTATGGCTACACCTTC	CASSPPGQGSIYGYTF
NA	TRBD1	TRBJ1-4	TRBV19	TGTGCCAGTAGACAGGGGGCATTATATGAAAAACTGTTTTTT	CASRQGALYEKLFF
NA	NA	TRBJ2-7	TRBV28	TGTGCCAGCAGTCTGAGGAGACAGACCTCTCACGAGCAGTACTTC	CASSLRRQTSHEQYF
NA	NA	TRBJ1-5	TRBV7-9	TGTGCCAGCAGCTTAGTTACGTCGGATCAGCCCCAGCATTTT	CASSLVTSDQPQHF
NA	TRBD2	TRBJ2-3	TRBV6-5	TGTGCCAGCAGTTACTCTGCGGGGGGAAGAGATACGCAGTATTTT	CASSYSAGGRDTQYF
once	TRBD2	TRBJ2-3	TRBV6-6	TGTGCCAGCAGTTACGAGCGGGGGGGCCGTAAAGATACGCAGTATTTT	CASSYERGGRKDTQYF
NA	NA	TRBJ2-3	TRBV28	TGTGCCAGCAGACGTCCAGGGTTTGTAGATACGCAGTATTTT	CASRRPGFVDTQYF
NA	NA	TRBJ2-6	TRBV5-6	TGTGCCAGCAGCTTGGCTGACACACCCTCTGGGGCCAACGTCCTGACTTTC	CASSLADTPSGANVLTF
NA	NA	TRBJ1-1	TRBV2	TGTGCCAGCAGTGAAGGGGCCGGATATGAAGCTTTCTTT	CASSEGAGYEAFF
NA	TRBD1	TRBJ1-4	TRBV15	TGTGCCACCAGCAGGCGGGACAGGGAAGATGAAAAACTGTTTTTT	CATSRRDREDEKLFF
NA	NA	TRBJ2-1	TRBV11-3	TGTGCCAGCAGCCCGAACTGGACTATGAGCTCCTACAATGAGCAGTTCTTC	CASSPNWTMSSYNEQFF
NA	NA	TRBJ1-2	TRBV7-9	TGTGCCAGCAGCCCGCTAGACCGGGACATTTATGGCTACACCTTC	CASSPLDRDIYGYTF
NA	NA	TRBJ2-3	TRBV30	TGTGCCTGGGGCACGGGGGATACGCAGTATTTT	CAWGTGDTQYF
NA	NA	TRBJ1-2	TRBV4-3	TGCGCCAGCAGCCAAGATCCGGGGAGAGAGCGTGGCTACACCTTC	CASSQDPGRERGYTF
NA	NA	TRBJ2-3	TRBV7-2	TGTGCCAGCAGCTTCCGGGGGGCCGGCACAGATACGCAGTATTTT	CASSFRGAGTDTQYF
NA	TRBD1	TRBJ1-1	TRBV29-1	TGCAGCGTGATGGGACAGACATCCTCTGAAGCTTTCTTT	CSVMGQTSSEAFF
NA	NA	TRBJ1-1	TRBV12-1	TGTGCCAGCATCTCCTCCCGGTGTCCCAAGGAAGCTTTCTTT	CASISSRCPKEAFF
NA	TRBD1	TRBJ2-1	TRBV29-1	TGCAGCGGCGACAGGGGCGCGTTTGGTGAGCAGTTCTTC	CSGDRGAFGEQFF
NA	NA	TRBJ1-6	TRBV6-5	TGTGCCAGCATCCACGGGGGGCAGGGGAATTCACCCCTCCACTTT	CASIHGGQGNSPLHF